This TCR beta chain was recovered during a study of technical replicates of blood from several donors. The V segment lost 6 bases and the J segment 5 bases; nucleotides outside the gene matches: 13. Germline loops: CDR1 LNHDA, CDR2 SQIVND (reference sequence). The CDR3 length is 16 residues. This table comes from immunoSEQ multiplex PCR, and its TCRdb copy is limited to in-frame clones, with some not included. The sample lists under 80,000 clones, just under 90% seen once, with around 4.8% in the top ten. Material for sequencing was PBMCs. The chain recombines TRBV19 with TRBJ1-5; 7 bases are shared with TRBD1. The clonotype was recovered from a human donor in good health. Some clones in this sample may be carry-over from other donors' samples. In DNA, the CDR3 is TGTGCCAGTAGCCCTCGGGGGACAGTTTCCCATCAGCCCCAGCATTTT. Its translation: CASSPRGTVSHQPQHF. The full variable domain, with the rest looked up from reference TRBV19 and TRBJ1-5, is DGGITQSPKYLFRKEGQNVTLSCEQNLNHDAMYWYRQDPGQGLRLIYYSQIVNDFQKGDIAEGYSVSREKKESFPLTVTSAQKNPTAFYLCASSPRGTVSHQPQHFGDGTRLSIL.